Listed below are T cell receptor beta chains from one sample, sequenced in a study of blood T cell repertoires in COVID-19. Profiling relied on immunoSEQ multiplex PCR, and the TCRdb table lists in-frame clones only, not all of them. Found here are some 64,000 clones, 75% to 80% of them singletons; the top ten hold 6.3%. Source material: peripheral blood. Receptors were obtained from a woman aged 60-70 years with acute or convalescent COVID-19. Each CDR3 is given with its conserved first and last residue. The D gene is left open where the match is weak. Expanded clones get a size class; other rows say once, few or many, or leave the size out.

>NA|TRBV5-4|TRBJ1-5|NA
TGTGCCAGCAGCCAGACTCCCGATAGCAATCAGCCCCAGCATTTT
CASSQTPDSNQPQHF
>NA|TRBV5-6|TRBJ1-1|NA
TGTGCCAGCAGCTTTGGACAGAACACTGAAGCTTTCTTT
CASSFGQNTEAFF
>NA|TRBV7-3|TRBJ2-6|NA
TGTGCCAGCAGCCTAGGACCGACAGGTCCTAGTTCTGGGGCCAACGTCCTGACTTTC
CASSLGPTGPSSGANVLTF
>NA|TRBV19|TRBJ2-7|NA
TGTGCCAGTAGAAGGACACCGAACTACGAGCAGTACTTC
CASRRTPNYEQYF
>NA|TRBV6-4|TRBJ2-1|TRBD1
TGTGCCAGCAGTGACAGGCAGGGGGCGCACAATGAGCAGTTCTTC
CASSDRQGAHNEQFF
>NA|TRBV7-2|TRBJ2-7|NA
TGTGCCAGCAGCTTAGCGGGGGCAATCAACGAGCAGTACTTC
CASSLAGAINEQYF
>NA|TRBV2|TRBJ1-1|NA
TGTGCCAGCAACCCGGAGCCGAACACTGAAGCTTTCTTT
CASNPEPNTEAFF
>NA|TRBV28|TRBJ2-5|TRBD1
TGTGCCAGCATTGACGACAGGGGGTATGAGACCCAGTACTTC
CASIDDRGYETQYF
>NA|TRBV7-9|TRBJ1-5|NA
TGTGCCAGCAGCTTAGGCAGGGTGGGTAATCAGCCCCAGCATTTT
CASSLGRVGNQPQHF
>once|TRBV28|TRBJ2-6|NA
TGTGCCAGCAGTGCCCGGGGGACGCCCGGGGCCAACGTCCTGACTTTC
CASSARGTPGANVLTF
>NA|TRBV6-2/TRBV6-3|TRBJ2-1|NA
TGTGCCAGCAGTTACTCCGACTCCCGTGGCCAGTTCTTC
CASSYSDSRGQFF
>NA|TRBV19|TRBJ1-6|TRBD1
TGTGCCAGCCGACAGGGGGGTAATTCACCCCTCCACTTT
CASRQGGNSPLHF